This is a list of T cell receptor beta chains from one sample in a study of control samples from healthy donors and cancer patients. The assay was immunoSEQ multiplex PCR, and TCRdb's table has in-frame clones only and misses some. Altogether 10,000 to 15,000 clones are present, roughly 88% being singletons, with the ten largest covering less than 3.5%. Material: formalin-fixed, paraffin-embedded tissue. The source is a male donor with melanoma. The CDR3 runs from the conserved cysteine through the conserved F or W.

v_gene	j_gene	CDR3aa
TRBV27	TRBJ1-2	CASRSSGLNYGYTF
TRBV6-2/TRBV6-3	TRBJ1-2	CASSYSTAGGANYGYTF
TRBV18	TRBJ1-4	CASSRDRSTEKLFF
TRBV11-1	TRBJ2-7	CASSRSLQSYEQYF
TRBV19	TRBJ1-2	CASSIGHRLTFGGYTF
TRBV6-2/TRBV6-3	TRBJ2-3	CASSYRDRSTDTQYF
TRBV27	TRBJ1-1	CASTAGTGVSLAFF
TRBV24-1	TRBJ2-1	CATSPQDRTYNEQFF
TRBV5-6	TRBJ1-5	CASSLAIDRLDQPQHF
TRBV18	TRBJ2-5	CASSPFEAGTSGRETQYF
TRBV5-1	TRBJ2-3	CASSWETSGRAEQYF
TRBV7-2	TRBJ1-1	CASSRSGAGVTEAFF
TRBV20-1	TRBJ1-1	CSARDTEAFF
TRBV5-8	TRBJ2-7	CASSLVGGYEQYF
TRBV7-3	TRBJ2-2	CASSETGELFF
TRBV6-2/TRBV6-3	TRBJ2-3	CASSRTGTYTQYF
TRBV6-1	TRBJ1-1	CASSEPMGAFF
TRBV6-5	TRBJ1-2	CASSEGRYGYTF
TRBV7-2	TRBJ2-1	CASSLGWIVGSEQFF
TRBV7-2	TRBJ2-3	CASSLGGTSTDTQYF
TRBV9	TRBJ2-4	CASSPGPEFGPSSIQYF
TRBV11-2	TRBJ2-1	CASSLRGRWDNEQFF
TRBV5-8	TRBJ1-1	CASSPRQGWYTEAFF
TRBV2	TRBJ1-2	CASSGMGRYGYTF
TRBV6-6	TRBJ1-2	CASTPGGQGAYGYTF
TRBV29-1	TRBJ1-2	CSAGSWTGRGVYGYTF
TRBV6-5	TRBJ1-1	CASSYVEATEAFF
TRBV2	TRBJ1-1	CASSEPTEAFF
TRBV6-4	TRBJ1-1	CASSWPLGPNTEAFF
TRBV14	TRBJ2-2	CASSQGTGELFF
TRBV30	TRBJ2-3	CAWSTGKPDTQYF
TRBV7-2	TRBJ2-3	CASNQLSTDTQYF
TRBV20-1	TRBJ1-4	CSARGLEKLFF
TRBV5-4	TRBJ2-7	CASQFGGGPQQYF
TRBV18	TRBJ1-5	CASSDAGTDSYSNQPQHF
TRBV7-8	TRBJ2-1	CASSLGTSTNNEQFF
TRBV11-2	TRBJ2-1	CASTSSTGAYNEQFF
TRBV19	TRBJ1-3	CATNLGGSSSGNTIYF
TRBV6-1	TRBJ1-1	CASSEVVRQGGEAFF
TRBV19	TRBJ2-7	CASSVGTGGYEQYF
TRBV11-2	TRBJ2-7	CASSPGGAYEQYF
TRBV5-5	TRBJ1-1	CASRFGPTEAFF
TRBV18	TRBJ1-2	CASSPSIDRGYTF
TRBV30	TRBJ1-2	CAWSMTGFGYGYTF
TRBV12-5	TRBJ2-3	CASGPGQSTDTQYF
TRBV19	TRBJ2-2	CASTEPRGSNTGELFF
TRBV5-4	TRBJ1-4	CASKPVGRDEKLFF
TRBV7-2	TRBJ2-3	CASSWADSTDTQYF
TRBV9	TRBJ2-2	CASSVSGELFF
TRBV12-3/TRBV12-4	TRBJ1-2	CASKGTASYGYTF
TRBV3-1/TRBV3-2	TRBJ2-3	CASSQVNSGADTQYF
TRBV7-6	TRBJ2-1	CASSHRHPAGDEQFF
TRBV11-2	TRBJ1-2	CASSLDTGSYTF
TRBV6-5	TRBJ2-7	CASSSSKSSYEQYF
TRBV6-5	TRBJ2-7	CAGESCGRRACEQYF